Each of the 26 T cell receptor beta chains below was sequenced from the same sample in a study of T cell clonality in common variable immunodeficiency. Only in-frame clones appear in the TCRdb table, and some are missing; sequencing was by immunoSEQ multiplex PCR. Recorded here are about 35,000 clones, none singletons. Sample: peripheral blood mononuclear cells. The receptor set was obtained from a person aged 18 to 70 in good health.

This clone was detected many times. The CDR3 is cut off 3 residues early in the read; its end comes from the germline J gene. The chain is built from TRBV29-1 and TRBJ2-7, with TRBD1 matching 9 bases. Germline CDR1 SQVTM, CDR2 ANQGSEA. The CDR3 is 14 residues long. V lost 6 bases, J lost 1 base, and 7 bases stayed unmatched. The CDR3 reads CSVPGQGPSYEQYF. Partial CDR3 DNA: TGCAGCGTCCCGGGACAGGGACCTTCCTACGAG.

This clone showed up many times. The DNA ends 3 residues before the CDR3 does, and the rest of the CDR3 is filled in from the germline J gene. The V call is TRBV20-1, the J call TRBJ1-1; 8 bases match TRBD1. The CDR3 runs to 15 residues. V lost 6 bases, J lost 2 bases, and 11 bases stayed unmatched. Germline V gives CDR1 DFQATT, CDR2 SNEGSKA (reference sequence). This CDR3 reads CSAPNPGQANTEAFF. Incomplete CDR3 DNA: TGCAGTGCCCCCAACCCGGGACAGGCTAACACTGAA.

This clone was detected ten times or more. The CDR3 extends 3 residues past the end of the read, so its final part is completed from the germline J gene. This sequence joins TRBV18 and TRBJ1-1, with D possibly being TRBD1 (5 bases). CDR1 and CDR2 from the germline V gene are KGHSH and LQKENI. V lost 2 bases to trimming and J lost 2 bases, with 18 bases between them. The CDR3 runs 17 residues. The sequenced part of the CDR3 DNA is TGTGCCAGCTCACCAAGGCTCGGGGGAGAGGGAAACACTGAA. It is translated as CASSPRLGGEGNTE. The entire CDR3 reads CASSPRLGGEGNTEAFF.

This clone was seen a handful of times. The CDR3 goes on 3 residues after the read ends, and that part is filled in from the germline J gene. This chain joins TRBV2 and TRBJ1-5; unclear D gene. CDR1 and CDR2 (germline): SNHLY, FYNNEI. The CDR3 covers 14 residues. V was shortened by 4 bases and J by 0 bases, with 7 bases between the two germline ends. The sequenced part of the CDR3 DNA is TGTGCCAGCAGTGTTGAGGGTAGCAATCAGCCC. This translates into CASSVEGSNQP. The entire CDR3 protein reads CASSVEGSNQPQHF.

This clone has at least ten counts. The CDR3 goes on 3 residues after the read ends, and that part is filled in from the germline J gene. V is TRBV11-3 and J is TRBJ2-5; D unclear. V was trimmed by 1 base and J by 5 bases, leaving 8 bases between them. CDR1 and CDR2 (germline): SGHNT, YENEEA. The CDR3 consists of 13 residues. The CDR3 spells CASSLVRWETQYF. The CDR3 DNA, read in part, is TGTGCCAGCAGCTTAGTTCGGTGGGAGACC.

This clone turned up a few times. The read is 3 residues too short to cover the CDR3 end, so that end is filled in from the germline J gene. The chain links TRBV18 to TRBJ2-3, with 10 bases lining up with TRBD2. The CDR3 sequence is 16 residues long. Germline V gene lookup returns CDR1 KGHSH and CDR2 LQKENI. Trimming at V came to 3 bases and at J to 2 bases, leaving 5 bases not matched to a gene. The CDR3 DNA, read in part, is TGTGCCAGCTCACCCACTAGCGGGGTCATCACAGATACG. This encodes CASSPTSGVITDT. From start to end, the CDR3 is CASSPTSGVITDTQYF.

The sample holds many counts of this clone. The observed sequence ends 3 residues before the CDR3 terminus, with the missing tail filled in from the germline J gene. The gene calls are TRBV20-1 and TRBJ2-1; D is perhaps TRBD1 (6 bases). The germline V gene encodes CDR1 DFQATT and CDR2 SNEGSKA (reference sequence). V lost 0 bases, J lost 8 bases, and 23 bases lay in between. The CDR3 sequence is 17 residues long. The CDR3 DNA, read in part, is TGCAGTGCTAGAGATTGGGGACAATCGACTTTTTTTGATGAG. Translated: CSARDWGQSTFFDE. The entire CDR3 protein reads CSARDWGQSTFFDEQFF.

The part of the CDR3 DNA that was read is TGTGCCTGGACTCCGACTAGCGGGCCAACC. This translates into CAWTPTSGPT. The CDR3 in its entirety is CAWTPTSGPTQYF. The rearrangement links TRBV30 to TRBJ2-5; TRBD2 agrees at 10 bases. The CDR3 extends 3 residues past the end of the read, so its final part is completed from the germline J gene. This CDR3 is built from 13 residues. Germline loops: CDR1 GTSNPN, CDR2 SVGIG (reference sequence).

At least ten counts were recorded for this clone. The CDR3 end is not reached by the read, which stops 3 residues before it; the germline J gene fills it in. The chain joins TRBV29-1 to TRBJ1-1; possibly TRBD1 for D (6 bases). The V gene's germline CDR1 is SQVTM and CDR2 ANQGSEA. Trimming removed 4 bases at V and 1 base at J, with 13 bases between. CDR3 size: 14 residues. CDR3 amino acids: CSVGMTGGNTEAFF. The sequenced part of the CDR3 DNA is TGCAGCGTTGGGATGACAGGCGGGAACACTGAA.

This clone was picked up many times. The read finishes 3 residues shy of the CDR3 end, and the germline J gene is used to complete it. The rearrangement joins TRBV7-3 to TRBJ2-1, with 9 bases that match TRBD2. Trimming at V came to 3 bases and at J to 7 bases, leaving 7 bases not matched to a gene. CDR3 length: 15 amino acids. From germline, CDR1 is SGHTA and CDR2 FQGTGA. The CDR3: CASSFTGLAMNEQFF. Partial CDR3 DNA: TGTGCCAGCAGCTTTACGGGACTAGCAATGAATGAG.

This clone was counted many times. The read comes to an end 3 residues before the CDR3 does, leaving the germline J gene to fill in the end. J is TRBJ2-3 and V is TRBV10-3, with 10 bases fitting TRBD1. CDR3 size: 16 residues. J lost 6 bases, V lost 4 bases, and 10 bases had no gene match. Germline loops: CDR1 ENHRY, CDR2 SYGVKD. CDR3 loop: CAISGTGQGRKDTQYF. The covered CDR3 bases are TGTGCCATCAGTGGCACGGGACAGGGGAGGAAGGATACG.

This clone was seen ten or more times. CDR3 amino acids: CSARDTGSSYNSPLHF. CDR3 DNA, as far as it was read: TGCAGTGCTAGAGATACAGGGAGCTCCTATAATTCACCC. The J gene is TRBJ1-6, the V gene TRBV20-1; possible D gene TRBD1, 6 bases. The read terminates 3 residues before the CDR3 end, so the remaining end is supplied by the germline J gene. The CDR3 contains 16 residues. The germline V gene has CDR1 DFQATT and CDR2 SNEGSKA (reference sequence). Trimming took 0 bases from V and 0 from J, leaving 9 bases between them.

This clone has at least ten counts. The DNA ends 3 residues before the CDR3 does, and the rest of the CDR3 is filled in from the germline J gene. This rearrangement joins TRBV5-1 to TRBJ2-7; a possible D gene is TRBD1 (6 bases). The V and J ends lost 1 base and 2 bases respectively, with 7 bases between them. CDR3 length equals 13 residues. Germline CDR1 is SGHRS and CDR2 is YFSETQ. The CDR3 bases that were read are TGCGCCAGCAGCTTGACAGGGACCTACGAG. Amino acid sequence: CASSLTGTYE. From start to end, the CDR3 is CASSLTGTYEQYF.

With regard to this clone: Compared with germline, one end of the junction differs, possibly owing to a read error. The read is 3 residues too short to cover the CDR3 end, so that end is filled in from the germline J gene. The chain uses TRBV7-7 and TRBJ1-2; D might be TRBD1 (6 bases). The CDR3 is 15 amino acids. The germline gives CDR1 SSHAT, CDR2 FNYEAQ (reference sequence). The DNA read from the CDR3 is TGTGCTAGCAGCTTTCTCGCGGGGGGCGCTTACGAC. This gives the protein CASSFLAGGAYD. The complete CDR3 reads CASSFLAGGAYDYTF.

This clone appeared many times. The CDR3 end lies 3 residues beyond the end of the read and is filled in from the germline J gene. The genes are TRBV11-2 and TRBJ2-6, with D unresolved. Trimming removed 3 bases from V and 2 bases from J, with 5 bases in between. CDR1 is SGHAT and CDR2 is FQNNGV in the germline V gene. The CDR3 consists of 14 residues. CDR3 loop: CASSFLPGANVLTF. The sequenced CDR3 bases are TGTGCCAGCAGCTTCCTTCCTGGGGCCAACGTC.

This clone was counted at least ten times. The read ends 3 residues shy of where the CDR3 ends; the end is completed using the germline J gene. The chain is built from TRBV7-2 and TRBJ1-1; 8 bases agree with TRBD1. Trimming at V came to 0 bases and at J to 7 bases, leaving 4 bases not matched to a gene. The CDR3 is 14 residues long. Germline V gene sequence: CDR1 SGHTA, CDR2 FQGNSA. Partial CDR3 DNA: TGTGCCAGCAGCTTAGCGCTAGGACAGGGTGAA. It is translated as CASSLALGQGE. The entire CDR3 sequence reads CASSLALGQGEAFF.

This clone was picked up many times. The read gets to within 3 residues of the CDR3 end, and the germline J gene fills in the rest. The genes are TRBV29-1 and TRBJ2-7, with 7 bases matching TRBD1. The CDR3 has 14 amino acids. Germline V lookup: CDR1 SQVTM, CDR2 ANQGSEA. Trimming took 5 bases from V and 2 from J; bases not matched to a gene: 9. CDR3 amino acids: CSVSSGTAAYEQYF. The DNA read from the CDR3 is TGCAGCGTTAGCTCCGGGACAGCCGCCTACGAG.

The sample holds many counts of this clone. The CDR3 end lies 3 residues beyond the end of the read and is filled in from the germline J gene. The chain is built from TRBV29-1 and TRBJ2-7; 13 bases match TRBD2. Trimming took 6 bases from V and 6 from J; bases not matched to a gene: 17. Germline V gene data show CDR1 as SQVTM and CDR2 as ANQGSEA. The CDR3 length is 17 residues. The part of the CDR3 DNA that was read is TGCAGCGTGGAGAGGACTAGCGGGAGCCTTCCGTGGTCCGAG. Encoded protein: CSVERTSGSLPWSE. The full CDR3 is CSVERTSGSLPWSEQYF.

This clone was recorded many times. The read ends 3 residues before the CDR3 terminus; that terminus is restored from the germline J gene. The chain has TRBV10-3 and TRBJ2-3, with TRBD1 as a possible D gene (5 bases). The CDR3 has 12 amino acids. V was clipped by 8 bases and J by 1 base, with 7 bases between them. From germline, CDR1 is ENHRY and CDR2 SYGVKD. Incomplete CDR3 DNA: TGTGCCATCCAACAGGGCACAGATACG. It specifies CAIQQGTDT. The full CDR3 protein reads CAIQQGTDTQYF.

This clone was seen many times. The read falls 3 residues short of the CDR3 end, and the missing part is taken from the germline J gene. The chain joins TRBV2 to TRBJ2-1, with D perhaps TRBD1 (6 bases). Trimming removed 8 bases at V and 4 bases at J, with 6 bases between. CDR1 and CDR2 from the germline V gene are SNHLY and FYNNEI. This CDR3 region has 11 residues. The sequenced part of the CDR3 DNA is TGTGCCAGCCAGGGGTACAATGAG. Encoded protein: CASQGYNE. In full, the CDR3 reads CASQGYNEQFF.

As concerns this clone: This may stem from a read error, because a much larger clone lies one nucleotide away. Read coverage stops 3 residues before the CDR3 terminus; the germline J gene supplies the remainder. The chain couples TRBV7-3 to TRBJ2-2; TRBD1 is a possible D gene (5 bases). Germline assignment: CDR1 SGHTA and CDR2 FQGTGA. The CDR3 is 14 amino acids. CDR3 DNA (partial): TGTGCCAGCAGCTCAGGGTTAAATTATTCACCG. Its translation: CASSSGLNYSP. The CDR3, in full, reads CASSSGLNYSPLFF.

As concerns this clone: The read terminates 3 residues before the CDR3 end, so the remaining end is supplied by the germline J gene. The chain employs TRBV19 and TRBJ2-5; weak D call: TRBD1 (6 bases). V shed 2 bases and J shed 2 bases, with 9 bases lying between them. The CDR3 covers 14 residues. CDR1 and CDR2 (germline): LNHDA, SQIVND (reference sequence). The covered CDR3 bases are TGTGCCAGTAGTATAAACAGGGCGCAAGAGACC. It is translated as CASSINRAQET. The whole CDR3 protein is CASSINRAQETQYF. Complete variable domain (other parts from reference TRBV19 and TRBJ2-5): DGGITQSPKYLFRKEGQNVTLSCEQNLNHDAMYWYRQDPGQGLRLIYYSQIVNDFQKGDIAEGYSVSREKKESFPLTVTSAQKNPTAFYLCASSINRAQETQYFGPGTRLLVL.

This clone was seen only a few times. The sequenced fragment ends 3 residues before the CDR3 boundary, so the rest is inferred from the germline J gene. The chain carries TRBV5-6 and TRBJ1-4; a possible D gene is TRBD1 (5 bases). The CDR3 spans 13 residues. V was pared by 3 bases and J by 6 bases, with 9 bases between. The germline V gene has CDR1 SGHDT and CDR2 YYEEEE. The CDR3: CASSWGDDEKLFF. Partial CDR3 DNA: TGTGCCAGCAGCTGGGGGGATGATGAAAAA.

This clone has ten or more counts. Coverage ceases 3 residues before the CDR3 finishes, and the germline J gene fills in the end. The chain employs TRBV30 and TRBJ1-1; 7 bases map to TRBD1. The CDR3 runs 13 residues. Germline CDR1 GTSNPN, CDR2 SVGIG (reference sequence). The ends lost 3 bases at V and 2 bases at J; junction bases unmatched: 3. Partial CDR3 DNA: TGTGCCTGGAGGGGACAGATCAACACTGAA. This translates into CAWRGQINTE. The full CDR3 protein is CAWRGQINTEAFF.

This clone has ten or more counts. The read ends 3 residues shy of where the CDR3 ends; the end is completed using the germline J gene. The chain has TRBV18 and TRBJ1-2, with TRBD1 matching 10 bases. The CDR3 is made up of 16 amino acids. Per germline, CDR1 KGHSH and CDR2 LQKENI. With V trimmed by 4 bases and J by 2 bases, 7 bases remained unmatched. The CDR3 loop is CASSRTGQGGNYGYTF. The CDR3 bases that were read are TGTGCCAGCTCACGGACAGGACAGGGGGGAAACTATGGC. Together with reference TRBV18 and TRBJ1-2, the CDR3 gives the full variable domain: NAGVMQNPRHLVRRRGQEARLRCSPMKGHSHVYWYRQLPEEGLKFMVYLQKENIIDESGMPKERFSAEFPKEGPSILRIQQVVRGDSAAYFCASSRTGQGGNYGYTFGSGTRLTVV.

For this clone: The read falls 3 residues short of the CDR3 end, and the missing part is taken from the germline J gene. The chain links TRBV2 to TRBJ1-4; 7 nucleotides line up with TRBD1. CDR3 length: 13 residues. With V trimmed by 8 bases and J by 5 bases, 5 bases remained unmatched. CDR1 is SNHLY, CDR2 FYNNEI, per germline. The CDR3 reads CASQTGRNEKLFF. The part of the CDR3 DNA that was read is TGTGCCAGCCAGACAGGGCGGAATGAAAAA.